The 20 T cell receptor beta chains presented below share a single source sample, sequenced in a study of T cells in Graves' hyperthyroidism and ophthalmopathy. Amplification targeted TCR beta CDR3 regions from RNA transcripts. First-round RT-PCR targeting the TCR CDR3 was performed with the HTBI primer set. TCRdb processed the multiplex PCR reads anew with MiXCR; each CDR3 protein has one entry. Among approximately 640,000 distinct CDR3 sequences listed, 15% to 20% were seen once. Source material: blood. The receptor set was obtained from a woman in her twenties or thirties with Graves' hyperthyroidism.

The chain combines TRBV25-1 with TRBJ1-2; D is perhaps TRBD1 (6 bases). This CDR3 comprises 16 residues. The V and J ends lost 0 bases and 2 bases respectively, with 13 bases between them. Germline V gene lookup returns CDR1 MGHDK and CDR2 SYGVNS. DNA for the CDR3: TGTGCCAGCAGTGAATATGAGGGGGGGCCCAACTATGGCTACACCTTC. Translated, it gives CASSEYEGGPNYGYTF.

The chain links TRBV2 to TRBJ2-3, with D maybe TRBD2 (6 bases). This CDR3 region has 14 residues. Germline V lookup: CDR1 SNHLY, CDR2 FYNNEI. Deletions cut 6 bases from V and 2 bases from J, with 12 bases between. The CDR3 DNA reads TGTGCCAGCAGGGGGGGAGGTGTCACAGATACGCAGTATTTT. Translating it yields CASRGGGVTDTQYF.

This clonotype was found many times. The chain is built from TRBV30 and TRBJ2-2; D not resolved. V shed 3 bases and J shed 6 bases, with 8 bases lying between them. From germline, CDR1 is GTSNPN and CDR2 SVGIG (reference sequence). CDR3 size: 12 residues. The CDR3 is CAWSPSPGELFF. CDR3 coding DNA: TGTGCCTGGAGCCCTTCGCCCGGGGAGCTGTTTTTT. The variable domain in full, completed from reference TRBV30 and TRBJ2-2, reads SQTIHQWPATLVQPVGSPLSLECTVEGTSNPNLYWYRQAAGRGLQLLFYSVGIGQISSEVPQNLSASRPQDRQFILSSKKLLLSDSGFYLCAWSPSPGELFFGEGSRLTVL.

A few counts support this clonotype. The J gene is TRBJ1-2, the V gene TRBV29-1; D might be TRBD1 (5 bases). Trimming removed 0 bases from V and 4 bases from J, with 15 bases in between. Germline V gene data show CDR1 as SQVTM and CDR2 as ANQGSEA. The CDR3 extends over 15 amino acids. In DNA, the CDR3 is TGCAGCGTTGAAGATTCAGGGAATGGGGTCTATGGCTACACCTTC. This translates into CSVEDSGNGVYGYTF.

This clonotype was recorded many times. The CDR3 region has the DNA TGTGCCAGCAGTTCCCGGCCAGCCGGGGGGGCGTCCCGAACGACAGATACGCAGTATTTT. Encoded protein: CASSSRPAGGASRTTDTQYF. V usage is TRBV27 and J usage is TRBJ2-3, with 8 nucleotides matching TRBD2. This CDR3 region has 20 residues. The germline CDR1 and CDR2 sequences are MNHEY and SMNVEV (reference sequence). Trimming cost V 4 bases and J 3 bases; bases outside gene matches: 21.

V and J are TRBV10-1 and TRBJ2-1, with 10 bases matching TRBD2. The CDR3 consists of 18 residues. Germline assignment: CDR1 WNHNN and CDR2 SYGVQD (reference sequence). The ends lost 4 bases at V and 6 bases at J; junction bases unmatched: 15. The CDR3 nucleotides are TGCGCCAGCAGTGGGGACCCTAGCGGGAGTTCCTTTTGCAATGAGCAGTTCTTC. This encodes CASSGDPSGSSFCNEQFF.

This clonotype was recorded a few times. The genes are TRBV12-5 and TRBJ1-1; D gene uncertain. CDR3 size: 12 residues. The V end lost 5 bases, the J end lost 1 base, and 5 bases lay between the germline ends. CDR1 is LGHNT and CDR2 is FRNRAP in the germline V gene. The CDR3 sequence: CASGLSNTEAFF. Written as DNA, the CDR3 is TGTGCTAGTGGTCTATCGAACACTGAAGCTTTCTTT.

This clonotype appeared many times. The chain couples TRBV18 to TRBJ1-2; D perhaps matches TRBD1 (5 bases). The CDR3 sequence is 13 residues long. Germline V lookup: CDR1 KGHSH, CDR2 LQKENI. Trimming took 2 bases from V and 4 from J, leaving 8 bases between them. CDR3: CASSPGASYGYTF. CDR3 nucleotide sequence: TGTGCCAGCTCACCAGGGGCTTCCTATGGCTACACCTTC.

The chain links TRBV12-3 or TRBV12-4 to TRBJ2-7; D unclear. This CDR3 spans 16 amino acids. Trimming stripped 6 bases from V and 0 bases from J, with 18 bases between. The CDR3 loop is CASSHWWTESSYEQYF. CDR3 sequence (DNA): TGTGCCAGCAGCCATTGGTGGACGGAGAGCTCCTACGAGCAGTACTTC.

This clonotype was counted between two and nine times. The chain has TRBV11-3 and TRBJ2-1, with 11 bases aligning to TRBD2. Losses at the gene ends were 8 bases for V and 8 bases for J; bases not matched to a gene: 23. The CDR3 has 19 amino acids. The germline CDR1 and CDR2 sequences are SGHNT and YENEEA. The CDR3 here is CASHPGLAVLTAGADEQFF. CDR3 nucleotides: TGTGCCAGCCATCCGGGACTAGCGGTTCTGACGGCGGGGGCCGATGAGCAGTTCTTC.

The CDR3 reads CASSQPTEIAGGLHEQYF. In nucleotides, the CDR3 is TGCGCCAGCAGCCAACCGACAGAGATAGCGGGAGGACTCCACGAGCAGTACTTC. The chain couples TRBV4-1 to TRBJ2-7; TRBD2 aligns across 10 bases. The CDR3 length is 18 residues. Germline CDR1 MGHRA, CDR2 YSYEKL. V dropped 2 bases and J dropped 5; count of bases not matched to a gene: 15.

This clonotype was detected ten times or more. This chain joins TRBV10-1 and TRBJ2-1, with 11 bases that match TRBD2. Losses at the gene ends were 4 bases for V and 6 bases for J; bases not matched to a gene: 5. The germline CDR1 and CDR2 sequences are WNHNN and SYGVQD (reference sequence). This CDR3 is 15 amino acids long. As DNA, the CDR3 is TGCGCCAGCAGTGTAAAGACTAGCGGGACCAATGAGCAGTTCTTC. The encoded protein is CASSVKTSGTNEQFF.

This clonotype was observed a few times. V and J are TRBV11-2 and TRBJ2-1; 14 bases map to TRBD2. The V segment lost 2 bases and the J segment 9 bases; nucleotides outside the gene matches: 12. Germline V gene data show CDR1 as SGHAT and CDR2 as FQNNGV. This CDR3 is built from 18 residues. For the CDR3, the DNA is TGTGCCAGCAGCTTAACCCCACCGACTAGCGGGAGGGTGGGTGAGCAGTTCTTC. This sequence encodes CASSLTPPTSGRVGEQFF.

This clonotype was seen repeatedly, ten times or more. This chain links TRBV28 with TRBJ2-3, with D maybe TRBD2 (5 bases). Germline lookup yields CDR1 MDHEN and CDR2 SYDVKM. The CDR3 has 16 residues. The germline V and J ends were trimmed by 2 bases and 2 bases, with 14 bases remaining between them. The CDR3 is CASSLQGREITDTQYF. Here the CDR3 DNA reads TGTGCCAGCAGTTTACAAGGGAGAGAGATCACAGATACGCAGTATTTT.

A few counts support this clonotype. The V and J genes are TRBV2 and TRBJ2-7, with TRBD1 as a possible D gene (6 bases). This CDR3 has 17 amino acids. Per germline, CDR1 SNHLY and CDR2 FYNNEI. V lost 0 bases and J 3 bases, leaving 18 bases between the germline ends. The CDR3: CASSEAPRTVQIYEQYF. DNA of the CDR3: TGTGCCAGCAGTGAAGCGCCGAGGACAGTCCAAATCTACGAGCAGTACTTC. The full variable domain, its missing parts supplied by reference TRBV2 and TRBJ2-7, is EPEVTQTPSHQVTQMGQEVILRCVPISNHLYFYWYRQILGQKVEFLVSFYNNEISEKSEIFDDQFSVERPDGSNFTLKIRSTKLEDSAMYFCASSEAPRTVQIYEQYFGPGTRLTVT.

For the CDR3, the DNA is TGTGCTACAGGGGGCTCCTACGAGCAGTACTTC. It specifies CATGGSYEQYF. The V and J genes are TRBV25-1 and TRBJ2-7; 8 bases map to TRBD1. Per germline, CDR1 MGHDK and CDR2 SYGVNS. The length of the CDR3 is 11 residues.

This clonotype showed up many times. This sequence joins TRBV27 and TRBJ2-7; 10 bases fit TRBD2. V lost 5 bases, J lost 2 bases, and 9 bases stayed unmatched. Germline V gene sequence: CDR1 MNHEY, CDR2 SMNVEV (reference sequence). The CDR3 totals 16 residues. As DNA, the CDR3 is TGTGCCAGCAGTCGTCCTAGCGGGAGCGGGGCCTACGAGCAGTACTTC. Translation gives CASSRPSGSGAYEQYF.

This clonotype was seen once. This chain uses TRBV5-5 with TRBJ2-5; 9 nucleotides line up with TRBD1. The trim removed 3 bases at V and 5 bases at J, leaving 17 bases unmatched. CDR1 is SGHKS, CDR2 YYEKEE, per germline (reference sequence). The CDR3 sequence is 18 residues long. The CDR3 region is CASSSPGQGFPAGETQYF. CDR3 DNA sequence: TGTGCCAGCAGCTCCCCGGGACAGGGTTTTCCGGCAGGGGAGACCCAGTACTTC.

This clonotype showed up many times. The gene calls are TRBV6-5 and TRBJ2-1, with D uncertain. The CDR3 covers 14 residues. The germline V gene encodes CDR1 MNHEY and CDR2 SVGAGI. The V and J ends lost 2 bases and 4 bases respectively, with 9 bases between them. This CDR3 is CASSYRSGYNEQFF. The CDR3 DNA reads TGTGCCAGCAGTTACAGGTCGGGTTACAATGAGCAGTTCTTC.

This clonotype was found many times. A read error may produce the germline difference seen at one junction end. The CDR3 sequence: CASSLGQGGYEQYF. DNA for the CDR3: TGTGCCAGCAGTTTGGGACAGGGCGGTTACGAGCAGTACTTC. The gene calls are TRBV5-1 and TRBJ2-7, with 9 nucleotides matching TRBD1. The V gene's germline CDR1 is SGHRS and CDR2 YFSETQ. The CDR3 totals 14 residues.